This entry concerns a single TCR beta chain. This sample stems from a study of blood T cell repertoires in COVID-19. In the study overall: The analysed material was cDNA or gDNA that came from T cells, B-cell-depleted T cells, or PBMCs.

Using immunoSEQ multiplex PCR, the repertoire was profiled, and TCRdb retains in-frame clones only, with some absent. The sample records a few hundred thousand clones, under 90% being singletons. The CDR3 covers 15 residues. From germline, CDR1 is MDHEN and CDR2 SYDVKM. Trimming took 8 bases from V and 0 from J, leaving 14 bases between them. V gene TRBV28 combines with J gene TRBJ1-3; D uncertain. Material: PBMCs or T cells enriched from blood (not recorded which). The sequence was collected from a man between 25 and 39 years old with acute COVID-19. This chain's CDR3 is CASEIDNNSGNTIYF. The CDR3, as DNA: TGTGCCAGCGAAATAGACAACAACTCTGGAAACACCATATATTTT.